Reported below is one T cell receptor (beta chain). Its antigen is undetermined. The data belong to a study of cytomegalovirus exposure and HLA in healthy donors. Trimming cost V 2 bases and J 9 bases; bases outside gene matches: 17. CDR3 length equals 18 residues. The germline V gene has CDR1 SEHNR and CDR2 FQNEAQ (reference sequence). Overall study results and limits: A later analysis found that most CMV-associated TCR beta chains appeared HLA-restricted.

A multiplex PCR was run with 60 Vbeta primers and 13 Jbeta primers. Sequencing used immunoSEQ multiplex PCR; TCRdb keeps in-frame clones, though not all of them. The sample includes around 150,000 clones, approximately 70% of them seen just once. Sequenced material: PBMCs. V is TRBV7-9 and J is TRBJ2-1, with TRBD2 matching 9 bases. The clonotype comes from a human donor in good health. DNA for the CDR3: TGTGCCAGCAGCTTAAGTCTGAAATTAGCGGGAGAGAGGGGTGAGCAGTTCTTC. Its translation is CASSLSLKLAGERGEQFF.